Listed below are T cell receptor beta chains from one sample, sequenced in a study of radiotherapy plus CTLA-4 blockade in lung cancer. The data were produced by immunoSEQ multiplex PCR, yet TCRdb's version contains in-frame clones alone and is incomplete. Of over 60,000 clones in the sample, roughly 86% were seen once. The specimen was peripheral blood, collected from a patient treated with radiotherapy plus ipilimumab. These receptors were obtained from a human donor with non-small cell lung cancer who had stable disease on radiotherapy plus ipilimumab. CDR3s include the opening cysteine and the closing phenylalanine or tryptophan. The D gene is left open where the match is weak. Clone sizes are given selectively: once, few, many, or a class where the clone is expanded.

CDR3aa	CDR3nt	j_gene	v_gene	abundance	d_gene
CASSRTSGGRQDTQYF	TGTGCCAGTAGTAGGACTAGCGGGGGCCGTCAAGATACGCAGTATTTT	TRBJ2-3	TRBV19	.	TRBD2
CASSPYEGSSYEQYF	TGTGCCAGCTCACCCTATGAAGGGAGCTCCTACGAGCAGTACTTC	TRBJ2-7	TRBV18	.	.
CASRGGGGKWNTEAFF	TGCGCCAGCAGAGGAGGAGGGGGCAAGTGGAACACTGAAGCTTTCTTT	TRBJ1-1	TRBV5-1	.	TRBD1
CASSFSTGLTDTQYF	TGTGCCAGCAGTTTTTCGACAGGGCTCACAGATACGCAGTATTTT	TRBJ2-3	TRBV27	few	TRBD1
CASTAPAFQETQYF	TGTGCCAGCACCGCACCTGCGTTTCAAGAGACCCAGTACTTC	TRBJ2-5	TRBV11-1	.	.
CAWSPRDRRNSPLHF	TGTGCCTGGAGTCCCAGGGACAGGAGGAATTCACCCCTCCACTTT	TRBJ1-6	TRBV30	.	TRBD1
CASKSSGGANEQFF	TGCGCCAGCAAGTCAAGCGGGGGGGCCAATGAGCAGTTCTTC	TRBJ2-1	TRBV5-1	.	TRBD2
CASTYTGELFF	TGTGCCAGCACCTACACCGGGGAGCTGTTTTTT	TRBJ2-2	TRBV11-2	.	.
CASRDGGGPQHF	TGTGCCAGCAGGGACGGAGGGGGTCCCCAGCATTTT	TRBJ1-5	TRBV6-5	.	.
CASSIQGARYNEQFF	TGTGCCAGTAGTATTCAGGGGGCACGGTACAATGAGCAGTTCTTC	TRBJ2-1	TRBV19	.	TRBD1
CASSVGTSGDHLDYEQYF	TGTGCCAGCAGCGTAGGGACTAGCGGGGACCACCTCGACTACGAGCAGTACTTC	TRBJ2-7	TRBV9	once	TRBD2
CASSPDREGYGYTF	TGTGCCAGCAGCCCGGACAGGGAGGGCTATGGCTACACCTTC	TRBJ1-2	TRBV21-1	.	.
CASRTRQGLANYGYTF	TGTGCCAGCAGAACCCGACAGGGCCTAGCTAACTATGGCTACACCTTC	TRBJ1-2	TRBV6-6	.	TRBD1
CASSDESGGSGYTF	TGTGCCAGCAGCGACGAATCAGGGGGGAGTGGCTACACCTTC	TRBJ1-2	TRBV11-3	.	TRBD1
CASRGRTGPRDEKLFF	TGTGCCAGCAGAGGACGGACAGGCCCCAGGGATGAAAAACTGTTTTTT	TRBJ1-4	TRBV2	.	TRBD1
CASSLVARGTEAFF	TGTGCCAGCAGCTTGGTGGCCCGCGGCACTGAAGCTTTCTTT	TRBJ1-1	TRBV5-6	.	.
CASSPLTRGQYNIQYF	TGCGCCAGCAGCCCCTTAACGAGGGGGCAGTATAACATTCAGTACTTC	TRBJ2-4	TRBV4-1	.	TRBD1
CASVKQGLNTGELFF	TGTGCCAGCGTCAAGCAGGGCTTGAACACCGGGGAGCTGTTTTTT	TRBJ2-2	TRBV5-6	.	.
CASSRDGNSPLHF	TGCGCCAGCAGCCGGGACGGAAATTCACCCCTCCACTTT	TRBJ1-6	TRBV10-1	.	.
CASSTGILYEQYF	TGTGCCAGTAGTACGGGAATCCTTTATGAGCAGTACTTC	TRBJ2-7	TRBV19	once	.
CASSLAGANSPLHF	TGCGCCAGCAGCTTGGCGGGAGCCAATTCACCCCTCCACTTT	TRBJ1-6	TRBV5-1	.	.
CASSGGLVYNEQFF	TGTGCCAGCAGCGGGGGACTAGTCTACAATGAGCAGTTCTTC	TRBJ2-1	TRBV9	once	TRBD2
CASSTGLASNQPQHF	TGTGCCAGCAGTACCGGGTTGGCTAGCAATCAGCCCCAGCATTTT	TRBJ1-5	TRBV6-1	.	.
CASTPGQLNSPLHF	TGTGCCAGTACGCCGGGACAGCTTAATTCACCCCTCCACTTT	TRBJ1-6	TRBV2	.	TRBD1
CASSVNFYEQYF	TGTGCCAGCAGCGTAAATTTCTACGAGCAGTACTTC	TRBJ2-7	TRBV9	.	.
CASRSTGSMNTEAFF	TGTGCCAGCAGGAGTACAGGGTCCATGAACACTGAAGCTTTCTTT	TRBJ1-1	TRBV6-1	.	.
CASSLALRSGGADTQYF	TGTGCCAGCAGCTTAGCGCTAAGGAGCGGGGGGGCAGATACGCAGTATTTT	TRBJ2-3	TRBV7-2	.	TRBD2
CASRVGGERANEKLFF	TGCGCCAGCAGGGTTGGGGGCGAGAGGGCTAATGAAAAACTGTTTTTT	TRBJ1-4	TRBV5-1	.	.
CASSQDVNEQFF	TGCGCCAGCAGCCAAGATGTGAATGAGCAGTTCTTC	TRBJ2-1	TRBV4-1	few	.
CASSAQGDNQPQHF	TGTGCCAGCAGCGCACAGGGGGACAATCAGCCCCAGCATTTT	TRBJ1-5	TRBV9	.	TRBD1
CASSVGLGGLIRDTQYF	TGTGCCAGCAGCGTAGGGCTGGGGGGCCTAATTCGAGATACGCAGTATTTT	TRBJ2-3	TRBV9	.	.
CASSNPSEQYF	TGTGCCAGCAGCAACCCGTCGGAGCAGTACTTC	TRBJ2-7	TRBV6-6	.	.
CASSFSLTGELFF	TGTGCCAGCAGCTTCAGTCTTACCGGGGAGCTGTTTTTT	TRBJ2-2	TRBV7-3	.	.
CASSGGRLRQPQHF	TGTGCCAGCAGTGGGGGACGGCTAAGGCAGCCCCAGCATTTT	TRBJ1-5	TRBV2	.	.
CAWSRQGNTEAFF	TGTGCCTGGAGTCGGCAGGGAAATACTGAAGCTTTCTTT	TRBJ1-1	TRBV30	.	.
CASSVGTLNTEAFF	TGTGCCAGCAGCGTAGGGACTTTGAACACTGAAGCTTTCTTT	TRBJ1-1	TRBV7-9	few	.
CASSRDGYEQYF	TGTGCCAGCAGTAGGGACGGCTACGAGCAGTACTTC	TRBJ2-7	TRBV7-9	.	.
CASSFEGSGNTIYF	TGTGCCAGCAGTTTTGAGGGGTCTGGAAACACCATATATTTT	TRBJ1-3	TRBV28	.	.
CAWTHPGQGYNEQFF	TGTGCCTGGACCCACCCGGGACAGGGCTACAATGAGCAGTTCTTC	TRBJ2-1	TRBV30	.	TRBD1
CASSHGQGAGGGSNEQFF	TGCGCCAGCAGCCACGGACAGGGCGCGGGAGGGGGGAGCAATGAGCAGTTCTTC	TRBJ2-1	TRBV5-1	.	.
CASSSTRTTGELFF	TGTGCCAGCAGCTCAACTAGGACAACCGGGGAGCTGTTTTTT	TRBJ2-2	TRBV7-3	.	.
CASSPQGKHEQYF	TGTGCCAGCAGCCCACAGGGTAAACACGAGCAGTACTTC	TRBJ2-7	TRBV9	few	.
CASSIYRSNQETQYF	TGTGCCAGTAGTATATACAGATCTAACCAAGAGACCCAGTACTTC	TRBJ2-5	TRBV19	few	.
CASSPGTNTEAFF	TGTGCCAGCAGCCCTGGGACGAACACTGAAGCTTTCTTT	TRBJ1-1	TRBV11-2	once	.
CSARKGHEQYF	TGCAGTGCTAGAAAAGGCCACGAGCAGTACTTC	TRBJ2-7	TRBV20-1	.	.
CASSPILTSGITDTQYF	TGTGCCAGCAGCCCAATCCTGACTAGCGGGATCACAGATACGCAGTATTTT	TRBJ2-3	TRBV5-5	.	TRBD2
CASSRTGSREQYF	TGTGCCAGCTCTCGGACAGGGAGTCGCGAGCAGTACTTC	TRBJ2-7	TRBV27	.	TRBD1
CASSLNIDTQYF	TGTGCCAGCAGTCTTAATATAGATACGCAGTATTTT	TRBJ2-3	TRBV28	.	.
CSAGNTDTQYF	TGCAGTGCTGGGAACACAGATACGCAGTATTTT	TRBJ2-3	TRBV20-1	.	.
CASSADSTISPLHF	TGTGCCAGCAGCGCGGACAGTACAATTTCACCCCTCCACTTT	TRBJ1-6	TRBV9	.	.
CASRGEGKAGELFF	TGTGCCAGCAGAGGAGAGGGGAAAGCCGGGGAGCTGTTTTTT	TRBJ2-2	TRBV27	.	.
CASSPGGSMNTEAFF	TGTGCCAGCAGTCCAGGGGGGTCGATGAACACTGAAGCTTTCTTT	TRBJ1-1	TRBV28	.	TRBD1
CASSLVGGHEQYF	TGTGCCAGCAGCTTGGTTGGGGGGCACGAGCAGTACTTC	TRBJ2-7	TRBV5-6	.	.
CASSPHAGPSTDTQYF	TGTGCCAGCAGTCCCCATGCGGGACCTAGCACAGATACGCAGTATTTT	TRBJ2-3	TRBV28	.	.
CASSFVGSRCEQYF	TGTGCCAGCAGCTTTGTCGGGAGCCGGTGCGAGCAGTACTTC	TRBJ2-7	TRBV12-1	few	.
CATSDSGRHSLDTQYF	TGCGCCACATCGGACAGCGGGCGTCACAGTTTAGATACGCAGTATTTT	TRBJ2-3	TRBV10-1	.	.
CASSARQGGTDTQYF	TGTGCCAGCAGCGCAAGACAGGGGGGCACAGATACGCAGTATTTT	TRBJ2-3	TRBV9	.	TRBD1
CASSDQTGGARTGELFF	TGTGCCAGCAGTGACCAGACAGGGGGCGCGCGCACCGGGGAGCTGTTTTTT	TRBJ2-2	TRBV6-1	.	TRBD1
CASSEGRQRSEKLFF	TGTGCCAGCAGTGAGGGACGACAACGTTCTGAAAAACTGTTTTTT	TRBJ1-4	TRBV2	.	.
CASSPSLQPQHF	TGTGCCAGCAGCCCAAGCCTTCAGCCCCAGCATTTT	TRBJ1-5	TRBV28	.	.